This is a list of T cell receptor beta chains from one sample in a study of beta chain features in type 1 diabetes. Libraries were prepared by immunoSEQ multiplex PCR; TCRdb keeps only in-frame clonotypes and omits some of them. Of 150,000 to 200,000 clones in the sample, more than 60% were seen once. Sequencing was done on a sample of naive CD4+ T cells from blood. The receptors come from a man aged 25-40 years with type 1 diabetes. Both conserved end residues are part of each CDR3. The D gene is left open where the match is weak. Size is stated for part of the rows, as once, few or many counts, or as a class when the clone is expanded.

CDR3 protein | CDR3 DNA | D gene | V gene | CDR3 length | J gene | clone size
CASSLRSQGAKIVDTQYF | TGCGCCAGCAGCTTGAGATCGCAGGGGGCAAAAATCGTAGATACGCAGTATTTT | TRBD1 | TRBV5-1 | 18 | TRBJ2-3 | NA
CASSAMAIQYF | TGTGCCAGCAGTGCTATGGCCATACAGTACTTC | NA | TRBV7-9 | 11 | TRBJ2-5 | NA
CSVEARNRRTDTQYF | TGCAGCGTTGAAGCGCGGAACCGCCGCACAGATACGCAGTATTTT | NA | TRBV29-1 | 15 | TRBJ2-3 | NA
CASSPATDTQYF | TGTGCCAGCAGTCCTGCCACAGATACGCAGTATTTT | NA | TRBV28 | 12 | TRBJ2-3 | few
CLAGTEAFF | TGTTTAGCGGGCACTGAAGCTTTCTTT | NA | TRBV7-9 | 9 | TRBJ1-1 | NA
CASSFSGGMNTEAFF | TGCGCCAGCAGCTTTAGTGGAGGGATGAACACTGAAGCTTTCTTT | NA | TRBV5-1 | 15 | TRBJ1-1 | NA
CSVLGGSSYEQYF | TGCAGCGTGCTAGGGGGAAGCTCCTACGAGCAGTACTTC | NA | TRBV29-1 | 13 | TRBJ2-7 | few
CALERLRLSSTDTQYF | TGTGCCCTGGAGCGGTTACGCCTTAGCAGCACAGATACGCAGTATTTT | NA | TRBV30 | 16 | TRBJ2-3 | NA
CASSLEYEQYF | TGTGCCAGCAGCTTAGAGTACGAGCAGTACTTC | NA | TRBV13 | 11 | TRBJ2-7 | NA
CASRPRGGGALDTQYF | TGCGCCAGCAGACCCCGGGGCGGGGGGGCCCTGGATACGCAGTATTTT | TRBD2 | TRBV4-3 | 16 | TRBJ2-3 | NA
CASSLPGARSDTQYF | TGTGCCAGCAGCTTACCCGGGGCCCGCTCAGATACGCAGTATTTT | NA | TRBV11-2 | 15 | TRBJ2-3 | few
CASSPPSGGPHEQYF | TGTGCCAGCTCACCACCCAGCGGGGGGCCCCACGAGCAGTACTTC | TRBD2 | TRBV18 | 15 | TRBJ2-7 | once
CASSQSQPTEAFF | TGCGCCAGCAGTCAAAGCCAGCCCACTGAAGCTTTCTTT | NA | TRBV23-1 | 13 | TRBJ1-1 | NA